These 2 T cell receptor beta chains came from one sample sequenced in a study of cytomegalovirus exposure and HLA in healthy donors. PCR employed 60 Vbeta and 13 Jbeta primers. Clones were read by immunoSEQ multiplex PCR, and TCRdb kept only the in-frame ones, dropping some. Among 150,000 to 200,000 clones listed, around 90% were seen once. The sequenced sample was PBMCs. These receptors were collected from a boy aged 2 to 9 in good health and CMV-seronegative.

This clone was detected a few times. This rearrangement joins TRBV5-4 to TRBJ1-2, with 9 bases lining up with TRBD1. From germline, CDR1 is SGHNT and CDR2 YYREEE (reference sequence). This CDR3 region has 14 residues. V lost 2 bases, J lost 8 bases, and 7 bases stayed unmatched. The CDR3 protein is CASSLTTGGRGYTF. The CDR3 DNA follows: TGTGCCAGCAGCTTAACCACAGGGGGCAGAGGCTACACCTTC.

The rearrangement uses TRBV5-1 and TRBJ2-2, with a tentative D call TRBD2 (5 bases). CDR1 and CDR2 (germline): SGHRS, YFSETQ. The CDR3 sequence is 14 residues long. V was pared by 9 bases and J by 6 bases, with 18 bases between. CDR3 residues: CAIVKDYHAGELFF. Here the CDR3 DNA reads TGCGCCATCGTTAAAGACTATCACGCCGGGGAGCTGTTTTTT.